The 25 T cell receptor beta chains below were found in one sample sequenced in a study of T cells in Graves' hyperthyroidism and ophthalmopathy. The CDR3 regions of TCR beta were amplified from RNA transcripts. HTBI primers drove first-round RT-PCR of the TCR CDR3. MiXCR was run by TCRdb on the multiplex PCR reads, yielding one entry per CDR3 protein. The table shows roughly 350,000 distinct CDR3 sequences, with about 13% occurring only once. Sequenced input: blood. These receptors were obtained from a woman aged 40 to 50 with Graves' ophthalmopathy.

In this sample, this clonotype turned up many times. The chain is built from TRBV15 and TRBJ2-3; 11 bases agree with TRBD2. The germline V gene has CDR1 LNHNV and CDR2 YYDKDF (reference sequence). V gave up 2 bases and J gave up 2 bases; unmatched junction bases: 6. This CDR3 has 17 amino acids. The CDR3 sequence: CATSRRLAGGSTDTQYF. CDR3 bases: TGTGCCACCAGCAGAAGGCTAGCGGGAGGCTCCACAGATACGCAGTATTTT.

This clonotype was seen a few times. This rearrangement joins TRBV6-1 to TRBJ2-2, with a tentative D call TRBD2 (6 bases). The germline V gene has CDR1 MNHNS and CDR2 SASEGT. Trimming removed 6 bases from V and 3 bases from J, with 8 bases in between. This CDR3 region has 13 residues. CDR3 sequence: CASRSGDTGELFF. For the CDR3, the DNA is TGTGCCAGCAGGTCGGGGGACACCGGGGAGCTGTTTTTT.

This clonotype was seen at least ten times. The genes are TRBV12-3 or TRBV12-4 and TRBJ1-5; D unclear. V lost 2 bases to trimming and J lost 2 bases, with 10 bases between them. The CDR3 covers 15 residues. The DNA of the CDR3 is TGTGCCAGCAGTTTAAGACGGGCGGGCAATCAGCCCCAGCATTTT. Translated, it gives CASSLRRAGNQPQHF.

This clonotype was seen many times. The chain combines TRBV6-1 with TRBJ1-1; TRBD1 agrees at 7 bases. Germline assignment: CDR1 MNHNS and CDR2 SASEGT. J was trimmed by 1 base and V by 7 bases; bases with no gene match: 9. There are 15 residues in the CDR3. The CDR3 DNA reads TGTGCCAGCACTTCTAAGGGGGCAGGGAACACTGAAGCTTTCTTT. It is translated as CASTSKGAGNTEAFF.

This clonotype showed up many times. The chain recombines TRBV6-1 with TRBJ1-4, with D unresolved. V lost 2 bases and J lost 6, with 7 bases in between. The CDR3 loop spans 13 amino acids. The germline gives CDR1 MNHNS, CDR2 SASEGT. The CDR3 loop is CASSENSYEKLFF. In DNA, the CDR3 is TGTGCCAGCAGTGAAAATTCATATGAAAAACTGTTTTTT.

The chain couples TRBV14 to TRBJ2-7; 7 bases fit TRBD2. The CDR3 sequence is 18 residues long. J lost 3 bases, V lost 2 bases, and 16 bases had no gene match. The germline CDR1 and CDR2 sequences are SGHDN and FVKESK. CDR3 DNA sequence: TGTGCCAGCAGCCAATCCTATCGCGGGAGATGGAAACACTACGAGCAGTACTTC. Translation gives CASSQSYRGRWKHYEQYF.

The gene calls are TRBV24-1 and TRBJ2-3; 7 nucleotides align to TRBD2. CDR1 KGHDR and CDR2 SFDVKD come from the germline V gene. V trimming: 9 bases; J trimming: 2 bases; junction bases outside the gene matches: 7. The CDR3 consists of 14 residues. The CDR3 bases are TGTGCCACCGGGGGGGGGGACTACACAGATACGCAGTATTTT. Protein: CATGGGDYTDTQYF.

V usage is TRBV19 and J usage is TRBJ2-5, with a weak D call TRBD1 (5 bases). Germline V gene sequence: CDR1 LNHDA, CDR2 SQIVND (reference sequence). V was cut by 4 bases and J by 2 bases, with 8 bases left in between. This CDR3 has 13 residues. DNA for the CDR3: TGTGCCAGTAGTAACTACAGGCAAGAGACCCAGTACTTC. The encoded protein is CASSNYRQETQYF.

The V call is TRBV10-1, the J call TRBJ1-5; the match to TRBD1 covers 10 bases. This CDR3 has 13 residues. Germline CDR1 is WNHNN and CDR2 is SYGVQD (reference sequence). CDR3: CVLMGQGNQPQHF. The CDR3 region has the DNA TGCGTGTTGATGGGACAGGGGAATCAGCCCCAGCATTTT.

This clonotype was counted ten times or more. CDR3 coding DNA: TGCGCCAGCAGTTCGGGACAGAGGGCGAGTACTGAAGCTTTCTTT. It is translated as CASSSGQRASTEAFF. This chain joins TRBV5-1 and TRBJ1-1; TRBD1 aligns across 7 bases. CDR3 length equals 15 residues. The germline gives CDR1 SGHRS, CDR2 YFSETQ. Germline trimming cut 5 bases from V and 5 bases from J; bases unmatched to any gene: 12.

This chain uses TRBV3-1 with TRBJ1-2; D may be TRBD1 (6 bases). This CDR3 contains 17 residues. Germline values: CDR1 LGHDT, CDR2 YNNKEL (reference sequence). The V gene lost 1 base and the J gene lost 0 bases, with 15 bases spanning the gap. The CDR3 DNA reads TGTGCCAGCAGCCAAGTTCCCGGGGGCCACTCTAACTATGGCTACACCTTC. It is translated as CASSQVPGGHSNYGYTF.

This clonotype was recorded at least ten times. The CDR3 DNA is TGTGCCAGCAGTTCTAACGGGGCCCAGTACTTC. It yields the protein CASSSNGAQYF. This chain links TRBV12-3 or TRBV12-4 with TRBJ2-5; D is possibly TRBD2 (5 bases). CDR3 length: 11 residues. V lost 4 bases and J lost 9, with 9 bases in between.

Ten or more counts support this clonotype. The J gene is TRBJ2-3, the V gene TRBV28; 10 nucleotides match TRBD2. V lost 3 bases, J lost 2 bases, and 5 bases stayed unmatched. The germline gives CDR1 MDHEN, CDR2 SYDVKM. The CDR3 loop spans 16 amino acids. Here the CDR3 DNA reads TGTGCCAGCAGTTTTATACTAGCGGGGTACACAGATACGCAGTATTTT. It codes for CASSFILAGYTDTQYF.

V gene TRBV2 combines with J gene TRBJ2-1; 7 bases fit TRBD1. This CDR3 is built from 14 residues. V trimming: 6 bases; J trimming: 6 bases; junction bases outside the gene matches: 8. Per the germline V gene, CDR1 is SNHLY and CDR2 is FYNNEI. CDR3 nucleotide sequence: TGTGCCAGCAGAGCCCCGACAGGGATCAATGAGCAGTTCTTC. Protein sequence: CASRAPTGINEQFF.

The CDR3 DNA reads TGTGCCTGGAGTGTCCCGGACGTCGACACCGGGGAGCTGTTTTTT. Its translation: CAWSVPDVDTGELFF. The chain joins TRBV30 to TRBJ2-2; D is unclear. V was cut by 0 bases and J by 3 bases, with 11 bases left in between. The CDR3 runs 15 residues. Germline values: CDR1 GTSNPN, CDR2 SVGIG (reference sequence).

This clonotype has a count of ten or more. This chain joins TRBV6-1 and TRBJ2-7, with TRBD1 as a possible D gene (5 bases). V shed 5 bases and J shed 2 bases, with 16 bases lying between them. CDR1 is MNHNS and CDR2 is SASEGT in the germline V gene. This CDR3 spans 15 amino acids. The CDR3 DNA follows: TGTGCCAGCAGTACAGCCAGGGTAGGAACCTACGAGCAGTACTTC. Translation gives CASSTARVGTYEQYF.

This clonotype was seen repeatedly, ten times or more. The chain employs TRBV11-1 and TRBJ1-1; D may be TRBD1 (6 bases). The germline V gene has CDR1 SGHAT and CDR2 FQDESV (reference sequence). The CDR3 runs 13 residues. Trimming cost V 5 bases and J 8 bases, with 15 bases left between them. The CDR3 is CASSLPSRGEAFF. In nucleotides, the CDR3 is TGTGCCAGCAGCCTACCCAGTAGGGGGGAAGCTTTCTTT.

The gene calls are TRBV6-1 and TRBJ1-5, with D perhaps TRBD1 (5 bases). The CDR3 contains 15 residues. Germline CDR1 and CDR2: MNHNS and SASEGT. Trimming stripped 4 bases from V and 1 base from J, with 11 bases between. The CDR3 reads CASSGGGGSNQPQHF. The DNA for the CDR3 is TGTGCCAGCAGTGGGGGGGGTGGGAGCAATCAGCCCCAGCATTTT.

This clonotype was picked up many times. V is TRBV6-5 and J is TRBJ2-2, with a weak D call TRBD1 (5 bases). In germline, CDR1 is MNHEY, CDR2 SVGAGI. V lost 1 base to trimming and J lost 1 base, with 7 bases between them. CDR3 length equals 15 residues. CDR3 coding DNA: TGTGCCAGCAGTTACTGGCAGGGGAACACCGGGGAGCTGTTTTTT. Its translation: CASSYWQGNTGELFF.

As to this clonotype: A much larger clone is a single base away; this may be a read error. The chain is built from TRBV3-1 and TRBJ1-1; D is unclear. The CDR3 consists of 15 residues. Looked up from germline, CDR1 is LGHDT and CDR2 is YNNKEL (reference sequence). As DNA, the CDR3 is TGTGCCAGCAGCCAACCCCCAGGAGGGAACACTGACGCTTTCTTT. Protein: CASSQPPGGNTDAFF.

The rearrangement joins TRBV10-3 to TRBJ1-5, with D maybe TRBD1 (5 bases). With 4 bases removed from V and 3 bases from J, the gap between germline ends came to 7 bases. The CDR3 extends over 13 amino acids. Germline V lookup: CDR1 ENHRY, CDR2 SYGVKD. CDR3 bases: TGTGCCATCAGTGGACAGATCAATCAGCCCCAGCATTTT. It encodes CAISGQINQPQHF.

This clonotype was seen many times. This chain connects TRBV3-1 to TRBJ2-3; TRBD2 matches 7 bases. There are 15 residues in the CDR3. J gave up 4 bases and V 4 bases, and 8 bases lay outside the gene matches. The germline V gene encodes CDR1 LGHDT and CDR2 YNNKEL (reference sequence). CDR3 sequence reads: CASSPHGLEADTQYF. As DNA, the CDR3 is TGTGCCAGCAGCCCCCACGGACTAGAAGCAGATACGCAGTATTTT.

This clonotype was counted at least ten times. This sequence joins TRBV13 and TRBJ1-1; D is perhaps TRBD1 (6 bases). V was pared by 2 bases and J by 8 bases, with 15 bases between. The germline gives CDR1 PRHDT, CDR2 FYEKMQ (reference sequence). CDR3 length: 14 amino acids. CDR3 loop: CASSLRGAQGEAFF. CDR3 DNA: TGTGCCAGCAGCTTACGGGGCGCCCAGGGGGAAGCTTTCTTT.

J is TRBJ1-3 and V is TRBV19, with D perhaps TRBD1 (6 bases). The length of the CDR3 is 13 residues. Trimming cost V 6 bases and J 2 bases, with 8 bases left between them. CDR1 is LNHDA and CDR2 is SQIVND in the germline V gene (reference sequence). DNA of the CDR3: TGTGCCAGTAGGGGGGCGGCTGGAAACACCATATATTTT. Translated, it gives CASRGAAGNTIYF.

This clonotype occurred many times. The chain carries TRBV10-3 and TRBJ2-3, with TRBD1 as a possible D gene (6 bases). Germline V gives CDR1 ENHRY, CDR2 SYGVKD. Between the trimmed V and J ends, which lost 7 bases and 1 base, there was a span of 15 bases. The CDR3 covers 15 residues. This chain's CDR3 is CAITTGSGGTDTQYF. The CDR3 region has the DNA TGTGCCATCACCACCGGGTCAGGGGGCACAGATACGCAGTATTTT.